Listed here are 25 T cell receptor beta chains from one sample, sequenced in a study of T cells in Graves' hyperthyroidism and ophthalmopathy. It was RNA transcripts that yielded the amplified TCR beta CDR3 regions. A first-round RT-PCR of the TCR CDR3 used the HTBI primer set. One entry per CDR3 protein, called by TCRdb with MiXCR from the multiplex PCR reads. This table holds under 750,000 distinct CDR3 sequences, roughly 20% found once. Sequencing input: blood. The receptors were gathered from a woman between 45 and 65 years old with Graves' hyperthyroidism that later progressed to Graves' ophthalmopathy.

The rearrangement links TRBV12-3 or TRBV12-4 to TRBJ1-2; 7 bases line up with TRBD1. The CDR3 runs 14 residues. The J segment lost 7 bases and the V segment lost 2 bases, leaving 7 bases of the junction unmatched. The CDR3 spells CASSLTGVVGGYTF. CDR3 sequence (DNA): TGTGCCAGCAGTTTAACAGGGGTGGTGGGTGGCTACACCTTC.

The V gene is TRBV5-6, the J gene TRBJ1-2; D is uncertain. Germline CDR1 reads SGHDT; CDR2 reads YYEEEE. This CDR3 is built from 16 residues. V was trimmed by 2 bases and J by 0 bases, leaving 14 bases between them. CDR3 nucleotide sequence: TGTGCCAGCAGCTTCCCCGGGCGCGTATCTAACTATGGCTACACCTTC. Protein product: CASSFPGRVSNYGYTF. The full variable domain, its missing parts supplied by reference TRBV5-6 and TRBJ1-2, is DAGVTQSPTHLIKTRGQQVTLRCSPKSGHDTVSWYQQALGQGPQFIFQYYEEEERQRGNFPDRFSGHQFPNYSSELNVNALLLGDSALYLCASSFPGRVSNYGYTFGSGTRLTVV.

This clonotype was observed many times. This chain uses TRBV7-9 with TRBJ2-7; 10 nucleotides line up with TRBD1. The ends lost 4 bases at V and 0 bases at J; junction bases unmatched: 15. The CDR3 runs to 19 residues. Germline CDR1 SEHNR, CDR2 FQNEAQ (reference sequence). CDR3 DNA sequence: TGTGCCAGCAGCTCCCAGGTTACGACAGGGGGCAACAGCTCCTACGAGCAGTACTTC. It is translated as CASSSQVTTGGNSSYEQYF.

This clonotype was seen a few times. This chain uses TRBV13 with TRBJ2-7; possible D gene TRBD2, 6 bases. The CDR3 runs 15 residues. Trimming shortened V by 4 bases and J by 2 bases, and 15 bases separated the two germline ends. Germline CDR1 reads PRHDT; CDR2 reads FYEKMQ (reference sequence). The CDR3 DNA reads as TGTGCCAGCAGCTCCTCAGCAGGAGGGGCCTACGAGCAGTACTTC. This sequence encodes CASSSSAGGAYEQYF.

V gene TRBV19 combines with J gene TRBJ2-6; D remains ambiguous. The V end was cut by 3 bases, the J end by 4 bases, with 13 bases between. CDR3 length: 16 amino acids. Germline CDR1 and CDR2: LNHDA and SQIVND (reference sequence). CDR3 nucleotide sequence: TGTGCCAGTAGTATCGATGGGATCTCCGGGGCCAACGTCCTGACTTTC. It yields the protein CASSIDGISGANVLTF.

This clonotype was recorded many times. The rearrangement links TRBV2 to TRBJ2-5, with 7 bases that match TRBD1. CDR1 is SNHLY, CDR2 FYNNEI, per germline. The trim removed 7 bases at V and 5 bases at J, leaving 7 bases unmatched. The CDR3 runs to 13 residues. CDR3 DNA: TGTGCCAGCAAGAGAGACAGGGTTGAGACCCAGTACTTC. The encoded protein is CASKRDRVETQYF.

This clonotype was detected ten times or more. The rearrangement links TRBV20-1 to TRBJ2-3; 11 positions agree with TRBD2. This CDR3 comprises 15 residues. Germline V CDR1 and CDR2: DFQATT, SNEGSKA (reference sequence). The V and J ends lost 5 bases and 6 bases, in that order; junction bases with no gene match: 10. The CDR3 protein is CSAAGTSGWGDTQYF. The CDR3 region has the DNA TGCAGTGCTGCCGGGACTAGCGGTTGGGGGGATACGCAGTATTTT.

This clonotype was seen repeatedly, ten times or more. The rearrangement links TRBV7-9 to TRBJ1-4; no definite D call. The germline gives CDR1 SEHNR, CDR2 FQNEAQ (reference sequence). This CDR3 is 16 amino acids long. The V and J ends lost 5 bases and 0 bases respectively, with 13 bases between them. CDR3 amino acids: CASSPSDRATNEKLFF. CDR3 DNA sequence: TGTGCCAGCAGCCCTTCGGACCGTGCAACTAATGAAAAACTGTTTTTT.

V usage is TRBV19 and J usage is TRBJ1-2; TRBD1 agrees at 7 bases. V was pared by 7 bases and J by 0 bases, with 5 bases of the junction left unmatched. The germline V gene encodes CDR1 LNHDA and CDR2 SQIVND (reference sequence). This CDR3 is 14 amino acids long. CDR3 in DNA: TGTGCCAGTATCGAGACAGGGCCTAACTATGGCTACACCTTC. Translation: CASIETGPNYGYTF.

The chain couples TRBV5-6 to TRBJ1-1; tentative D call: TRBD1 (5 bases). Trimming stripped 4 bases from V and 1 base from J, with 14 bases between. Germline CDR1 reads SGHDT; CDR2 reads YYEEEE. CDR3 length: 15 amino acids. The DNA of the CDR3 is TGTGCCAGCAGCGTGATGGGACTGTCGAACACTGAAGCTTTCTTT. Encoded protein: CASSVMGLSNTEAFF.

This clonotype was recorded at least ten times. The chain uses TRBV3-1 and TRBJ1-5; D gene uncertain. The CDR3 runs 15 residues. Germline values: CDR1 LGHDT, CDR2 YNNKEL (reference sequence). Trimming took 0 bases from V and 9 from J, leaving 15 bases between them. CDR3 loop: CASSQDVSDRTPQHF. CDR3 coding DNA: TGTGCCAGCAGCCAAGATGTGTCGGACCGCACGCCCCAGCATTTT.

The table lists this clonotype with many counts. The rearrangement joins TRBV3-1 to TRBJ2-3; TRBD1 agrees at 8 bases. The CDR3 spans 12 residues. V trimming: 6 bases; J trimming: 6 bases; junction bases outside the gene matches: 2. Germline CDR1 LGHDT, CDR2 YNNKEL (reference sequence). The CDR3 is CASSRTGDTQYF. The CDR3 nucleotides are TGTGCCAGCAGTAGGACAGGGGATACGCAGTATTTT.

At least ten counts were recorded for this clonotype. The J gene is TRBJ1-2, the V gene TRBV6-5; the match to TRBD1 covers 10 bases. Trimming removed 2 bases from V and 5 bases from J; junction bases left unmatched: 2. CDR3 length: 14 amino acids. The germline CDR1 and CDR2 sequences are MNHEY and SVGAGI. The CDR3 bases are TGTGCCAGCAGTTACGGACAGGGGGGTTATGGCTACACCTTC. Protein sequence: CASSYGQGGYGYTF.

The chain employs TRBV29-1 and TRBJ1-2; no clear D. There are 12 residues in the CDR3. The V gene lost 3 bases and the J gene lost 4 bases, with 9 bases spanning the gap. Germline lookup yields CDR1 SQVTM and CDR2 ANQGSEA. CDR3 residues: CSVDETSYGYTF. In nucleotides, the CDR3 is TGCAGCGTTGATGAAACGAGCTATGGCTACACCTTC.

CDR3 sequence reads: CASSFRGAQLWGYTF. The CDR3, as DNA: TGTGCCAGCAGCTTTCGGGGGGCGCAATTATGGGGCTACACCTTC. This chain connects TRBV13 to TRBJ1-2; a weak D match, TRBD1 (6 bases). Germline V gene sequence: CDR1 PRHDT, CDR2 FYEKMQ (reference sequence). The CDR3 has 15 residues. V was cut by 3 bases and J by 8 bases, with 19 bases left in between.

The sample holds many counts of this clonotype. The chain carries TRBV3-1 and TRBJ2-1; D is possibly TRBD1 or TRBD2 (6 bases each). The CDR3 loop spans 16 amino acids. The V gene's germline CDR1 is LGHDT and CDR2 YNNKEL (reference sequence). Trimming pared 0 bases from V and 3 bases from J, leaving 12 bases between. This chain's CDR3 is CASSQELGGDYNEQFF. DNA of the CDR3: TGTGCCAGCAGCCAAGAACTCGGGGGCGACTACAATGAGCAGTTCTTC.

This chain connects TRBV6-1 to TRBJ2-1; TRBD2 might be the D (6 bases). This CDR3 has 13 amino acids. The V end lost 11 bases, the J end lost 3 bases, and 14 bases lay between the germline ends. The germline gives CDR1 MNHNS, CDR2 SASEGT. CDR3 in DNA: TGTGCCGGGGAGGACAAATTCTACAATGAGCAGTTCTTC. Its translation: CAGEDKFYNEQFF.

This clonotype has a handful of counts. This chain connects TRBV3-1 to TRBJ2-3; 10 nucleotides agree with TRBD2. The germline gives CDR1 LGHDT, CDR2 YNNKEL (reference sequence). The V segment lost 4 bases and the J segment 0 bases; nucleotides outside the gene matches: 7. The CDR3 consists of 17 residues. The CDR3 sequence: CASSRERGGRSTDTQYF. CDR3 DNA: TGTGCCAGCAGCCGTGAGCGGGGGGGGCGTAGCACAGATACGCAGTATTTT.

At least ten counts were recorded for this clonotype. This sequence joins TRBV7-3 and TRBJ2-1; D not certain. CDR1 SGHTA and CDR2 FQGTGA come from the germline V gene. With 3 bases removed from V and 5 bases from J, the gap between germline ends came to 26 bases. The CDR3 is 19 residues long. For the CDR3, the DNA is TGTGCCAGCAGCTTCGAAGGCCTTGCCCTGAACATAGTCAACAATGAGCAGTTCTTC. Translating gives CASSFEGLALNIVNNEQFF.

The chain is built from TRBV6-1 and TRBJ2-2, with 8 bases matching TRBD2. Germline CDR1 reads MNHNS; CDR2 reads SASEGT. The CDR3 extends over 14 amino acids. V was clipped by 7 bases and J by 2 bases; unmatched bases: 3. In DNA form, the CDR3 reads TGTGCCAGCATCACTAGCGGAAACACCGGGGAGCTGTTTTTT. Translating it yields CASITSGNTGELFF.

This clonotype was recorded many times. V usage is TRBV5-1 and J usage is TRBJ2-7; D gene ambiguous. CDR1 is SGHRS, CDR2 YFSETQ, per germline. V dropped 0 bases and J dropped 2 bases, with 6 bases sitting between them. CDR3 size: 13 residues. The CDR3 DNA reads TGCGCCAGCAGCTTGGACGGCGCCTACGAGCAGTACTTC. Protein product: CASSLDGAYEQYF.

Ten or more counts support this clonotype. The chain couples TRBV11-2 to TRBJ2-1, with D perhaps matching TRBD1 (5 bases). Germline CDR1 is SGHAT and CDR2 is FQNNGV. Trimming removed 0 bases at V and 14 bases at J, with 11 bases between. The CDR3 consists of 12 residues. CDR3 in DNA: TGTGCCAGCAGCTTAGACTTTGGCAGGGAGTTCTTC. It specifies CASSLDFGREFF.

The chain uses TRBV20-1 and TRBJ2-3; D remains ambiguous. Trimming left V 0 bases short and J 2 bases short, with 9 bases between. The CDR3 is 14 amino acids. The germline V gene encodes CDR1 DFQATT and CDR2 SNEGSKA (reference sequence). The CDR3 loop reads CSARDPTNTDTQYF. For the CDR3, the DNA is TGCAGTGCTAGAGACCCAACGAACACAGATACGCAGTATTTT.

The chain has TRBV6-1 and TRBJ1-2, with 9 bases identical to TRBD1. The ends lost 1 base at V and 5 bases at J; junction bases unmatched: 5. The CDR3 totals 15 residues. Germline values: CDR1 MNHNS, CDR2 SASEGT. For the CDR3, the DNA is TGTGCCAGCAGTGAAGAAGACAGGGGGATATATGGCTACACCTTC. Translation: CASSEEDRGIYGYTF.

This clonotype showed up just a few times. The rearrangement uses TRBV2 and TRBJ1-3; D call uncertain. The V and J ends lost 3 bases and 2 bases respectively, with 11 bases between them. The CDR3 has 15 amino acids. Germline lookup yields CDR1 SNHLY and CDR2 FYNNEI. As DNA, the CDR3 is TGTGCCAGCAGTGAGGACCGGGGAACTGGAAACACCATATATTTT. It is translated as CASSEDRGTGNTIYF. The full variable domain, with the rest looked up from reference TRBV2 and TRBJ1-3, is EPEVTQTPSHQVTQMGQEVILRCVPISNHLYFYWYRQILGQKVEFLVSFYNNEISEKSEIFDDQFSVERPDGSNFTLKIRSTKLEDSAMYFCASSEDRGTGNTIYFGEGSWLTVV.